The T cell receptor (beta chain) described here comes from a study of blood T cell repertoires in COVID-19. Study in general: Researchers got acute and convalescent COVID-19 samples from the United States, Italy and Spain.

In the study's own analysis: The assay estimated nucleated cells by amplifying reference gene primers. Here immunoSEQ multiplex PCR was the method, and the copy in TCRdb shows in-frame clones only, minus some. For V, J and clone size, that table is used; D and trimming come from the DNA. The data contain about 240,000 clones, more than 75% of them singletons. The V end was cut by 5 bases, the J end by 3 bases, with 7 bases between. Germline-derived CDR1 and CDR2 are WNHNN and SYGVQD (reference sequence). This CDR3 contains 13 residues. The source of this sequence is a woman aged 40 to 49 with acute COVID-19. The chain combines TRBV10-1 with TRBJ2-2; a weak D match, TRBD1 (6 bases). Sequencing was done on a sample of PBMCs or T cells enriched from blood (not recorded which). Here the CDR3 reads CASSNRDTGELFF. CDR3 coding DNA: TGCGCCAGCAGTAACAGGGACACCGGGGAGCTGTTTTTT.